What follows describes a single T cell receptor beta chain. Its antigen is currently unknown. Trimming cost V 5 bases and J 8 bases; bases outside gene matches: 7. CDR1 and CDR2 from the germline V gene are SGHTA and FQGNSA. The CDR3 consists of 16 residues. The use of a sample-barcoded 5' primer and a J-beta primer mix characterized a second PCR of about 7 to 12 cycles. TCRdb re-called the 5' RACE reads with MiXCR, one entry per CDR3 protein. The sample lists about 600,000 distinct CDR3 sequences; roughly 43% were seen once. The data were taken from a study of blood T cells in healthy people across ages. Overall study results and limits: Naive T cell percentage showed a strong correlation with the diversity of TCR beta. Diversity estimates from one million T cells were considered underestimates.

The chain links TRBV7-2 to TRBJ2-1, with TRBD2 identical over 15 bases. Material: blood. This receptor was identified in an elderly man in good health. The CDR3 here is CASSPRGLAGGDEQFF. The CDR3 nucleotides are TGTGCCAGCAGCCCCCGGGGACTAGCGGGGGGAGATGAGCAGTTCTTC. Drawing the rest from reference TRBV7-2 and TRBJ2-1, the complete variable domain is GAGVSQSPSNKVTEKGKDVELRCDPISGHTALYWYRQSLGQGLEFLIYFQGNSAPDKSGLPSDRFSAERTGGSVSTLTIQRTQQEDSAVYLCASSPRGLAGGDEQFFGPGTRLTVL.